This TCR beta chain is drawn from a study of OX40 agonist ivuxolimab in advanced cancers. Samples were taken at baseline and on day 1 of cycles 4 and 7. Study-wide findings and caveats: Within 6 weeks, CD4+ and CD8+ blood T cells expanded clonally at 0.1 to 3.0 mg/kg.

The protocol was immunoSEQ multiplex PCR, while the TCRdb copy is restricted to in-frame clones and leaves out a portion. The sample yields more than 85,000 clones, around 90% seen once. This clone was seen only once. Its antigen is unknown. CDR3 length equals 16 residues. Germline loops: CDR1 LGHNA, CDR2 YNFKEQ. V lost 1 base and J lost 8; bases outside the gene matches: 11. The input for sequencing was CD4+ or CD8+ T cells sorted from blood, taken in a trial of the OX40 agonist ivuxolimab. The chain is built from TRBV4-2 and TRBJ1-5, with 7 bases aligning to TRBD1. This clonotype was sampled from an adult with an advanced solid tumor such as melanoma, head and neck, liver or kidney cancer. CDR3 coding DNA: TGTGCCAGCAGCCAAGTAGTGGCAGGGGGTATGGAGCCCCAGCATTTT. It is translated as CASSQVVAGGMEPQHF.